This T cell receptor (beta chain) is drawn from a study of vaccination effects on CD4 cells after COVID-19. This clone has only a few counts. What it recognizes is unknown. Profiling relied on immunoSEQ multiplex PCR, and the TCRdb table lists in-frame clones only, not all of them. The table includes 50,000 to 70,000 clones, approximately 70% detected once. After roughly 11 days in culture, the CD4+ T cells were isolated. The CDR3 extends over 18 amino acids. V was pared by 4 bases and J by 0 bases, with 9 bases of the junction left unmatched. Germline V gene data show CDR1 as SGHTA and CDR2 as FQGNSA.

The sequencing used CD4+ T cells from PBMCs cultured without peptide, collected before COVID-19 vaccination. The sequence was obtained from a human donor who had a prior SARS-CoV-2 infection. This sequence joins TRBV7-2 and TRBJ1-5; 10 bases are a match to TRBD1. The chain's CDR3 is CASSSQTGGAYSNQPQHF. The CDR3 DNA reads TGTGCCAGCAGCTCCCAGACAGGGGGCGCTTATAGCAATCAGCCCCAGCATTTT.